This TCR beta chain appears in the sequencing data of a study of T cell responses to AZD1222 COVID-19 vaccine. Study at large: Recipients boosted at about 4 weeks or about 12 weeks are pooled. Regarding the study as a whole: Clonal diversity may have been underestimated in mostly white British donors. Repertoire sampling was restricted to post-peak T cell response timepoints. Vaccine-associated CD4 TCRs ranged over spike, dominating at 160-218 and 743-854.

In germline, CDR1 is LGHDT, CDR2 YNNKEL (reference sequence). The CDR3 has 16 amino acids. V gave up 4 bases and J gave up 7 bases; unmatched junction bases: 9. About this clone itself: Antigen specificity is unknown.

Profiling relied on immunoSEQ multiplex PCR, and the TCRdb table lists in-frame clones only, not all of them. Of roughly 150,000 clones in the sample, 85% to 95% were seen once. The specimen comprised peripheral blood, sampled on day 0 of AZD1222 vaccination. The J gene is TRBJ1-4, the V gene TRBV3-1 (or the pseudogene TRBV3-2); the match to TRBD1 covers 10 bases. The receptor comes from an adult in good health. As DNA, the CDR3 is TGTGCCAGCAGCCCCGGACAGGGGGTGCGGGGTGAAAAACTGTTTTTT. This encodes CASSPGQGVRGEKLFF.